The 25 T cell receptor beta chains below come from one sample, sequenced in a study of Ad26.COV2.S vaccination and SARS-CoV-2 variants. Some clones are missing from TCRdb's copy, which holds only in-frame ones; the method was immunoSEQ multiplex PCR. The sample contains about 450,000 clones, 85% to 90% of which appear only once. The treatment was: some 19 received Ad26.COV2.S at low or high dose, single or two shots; 5 received placebo; per-sample allocation not given. Following the first vaccine or placebo injection, samples were taken on day 63. This sample comprised peripheral blood, obtained in a trial of Ad26.COV2.S vaccine versus placebo. These TCRs come from a person aged 18-60 years who received the Ad26.COV2.S COVID-19 vaccine or a placebo.

V and J are TRBV5-4 and TRBJ2-7, with TRBD2 matching over 11 bases. Trimming took 4 bases from V and 4 from J; bases not matched to a gene: 7. The CDR3 runs 15 residues. Germline V gene data show CDR1 as SGHNT and CDR2 as YYREEE (reference sequence). CDR3 sequence (DNA): TGTGCCAGCAGCGCCGGGACTAGCGGTTATTACGAGCAGTACTTC. This gives the protein CASSAGTSGYYEQYF.

The chain links TRBV7-9 to TRBJ2-7; 8 positions agree with TRBD2. With 0 bases clipped from V and 2 bases from J, the junction kept 6 bases outside the gene matches. Germline V gene lookup returns CDR1 SEHNR and CDR2 FQNEAQ (reference sequence). CDR3 length equals 16 residues. CDR3 in amino acids: CASSLALVAGTYEQYF. DNA for the CDR3: TGTGCCAGCAGCTTAGCGCTCGTAGCGGGGACCTACGAGCAGTACTTC.

About this clone itself: In the same sample, other DNA sequences code for this CDR3. This chain joins TRBV9 and TRBJ1-3; 7 nucleotides align to TRBD1. The CDR3 runs to 14 residues. With 0 bases clipped from V and 4 bases from J, the junction kept 1 base outside the gene matches. The germline CDR1 and CDR2 sequences are SGDLS and YYNGEE. For the CDR3, the DNA is TGTGCCAGCAGCGTAGAGGGACAGGGAAACACCATATATTTT. Translation: CASSVEGQGNTIYF. The entire variable domain, with the rest obtained from reference TRBV9 and TRBJ1-3, is as follows: DSGVTQTPKHLITATGQRVTLRCSPRSGDLSVYWYQQSLDQGLQFLIQYYNGEERAKGNILERFSAQQFPDLHSELNLSSLELGDSALYFCASSVEGQGNTIYFGEGSWLTVV.

J is TRBJ2-2 and V is TRBV9; D is unresolved. The CDR3 is 15 residues long. Germline V gives CDR1 SGDLS, CDR2 YYNGEE. The V end lost 2 bases, the J end lost 5 bases, and 13 bases lay between the germline ends. The CDR3 protein is CASSVYPTMTGELFF. CDR3 in DNA: TGTGCCAGCAGCGTTTACCCCACGATGACCGGGGAGCTGTTTTTT.

This chain joins TRBV12-3 or TRBV12-4 and TRBJ2-3, with D maybe TRBD2 (5 bases). Trimming removed 5 bases at V and 5 bases at J, with 8 bases between. The CDR3 has 12 amino acids. The CDR3 loop is CASSQGGDTQYF. Written as DNA, the CDR3 is TGTGCCAGCAGTCAAGGAGGAGATACGCAGTATTTT.

This chain uses TRBV2 with TRBJ2-3, with 10 bases fitting TRBD2. The V segment lost 8 bases and the J segment 3 bases; nucleotides outside the gene matches: 8. The length of the CDR3 is 15 residues. The germline CDR1 and CDR2 sequences are SNHLY and FYNNEI. CDR3 in amino acids: CASGKAGGWTDTQYF. The CDR3 DNA reads TGTGCCAGCGGTAAAGCGGGGGGGTGGACAGATACGCAGTATTTT.

The chain combines TRBV10-3 with TRBJ2-7, with D perhaps matching TRBD1 (6 bases). The germline gives CDR1 ENHRY, CDR2 SYGVKD. The CDR3 extends over 14 amino acids. Trimming pared 4 bases from V and 2 bases from J, leaving 12 bases between. The chain's CDR3 is CAISGKDRTYEQYF. In DNA form, the CDR3 reads TGTGCCATCAGTGGAAAAGACAGGACCTACGAGCAGTACTTC.

A single count supports this clone. The chain combines TRBV27 with TRBJ1-2; 9 bases map to TRBD1. Germline V gene data show CDR1 as MNHEY and CDR2 as SMNVEV (reference sequence). V shed 4 bases and J 5 bases; nucleotides not matched to a gene: 14. CDR3 length: 17 amino acids. CDR3 nucleotide sequence: TGTGCCAGCAGTTCCACCGGGACAGGGTTGGCCGCTTATGGCTACACCTTC. Translated, it gives CASSSTGTGLAAYGYTF.

This chain's CDR3 is CASSPPTSRNEQFF. In DNA form, the CDR3 reads TGTGCCAGCAGCCCTCCGACCTCTCGGAATGAGCAGTTCTTC. The chain combines TRBV14 with TRBJ2-1; no definite D call. The length of the CDR3 is 14 residues. V was cut by 4 bases and J by 7 bases, with 14 bases left in between. Germline V gene data show CDR1 as SGHDN and CDR2 as FVKESK.

On this clone: Compared with germline, one end of the junction differs, possibly owing to a read error. The chain couples TRBV2 to TRBJ1-1; 11 nucleotides match TRBD1. Germline lookup yields CDR1 SNHLY and CDR2 FYNNEI. The CDR3 is made up of 14 amino acids. The CDR3 reads CGGGQGAWGTEAFF. The CDR3 DNA sequence: TGCGGCGGAGGACAGGGGGCGTGGGGCACTGAAGCTTTCTTT.

The rearrangement links TRBV4-1 to TRBJ2-7; D is unclear. Trimming removed 1 base from V and 3 bases from J, with 10 bases in between. Per germline, CDR1 MGHRA and CDR2 YSYEKL. The CDR3 extends over 14 amino acids. For the CDR3, the DNA is TGCGCCAGCAGCCAAGGGCCAGCCTACTACGAGCAGTACTTC. It translates to CASSQGPAYYEQYF.

The chain employs TRBV3-1 (or the pseudogene TRBV3-2) and TRBJ1-5; D is perhaps TRBD1 (6 bases). V lost 6 bases, J lost 0 bases, and 18 bases lay in between. The length of the CDR3 is 17 residues. Germline V gene sequence: CDR1 LGHDT, CDR2 YNNKEL (reference sequence). CDR3 sequence: CASSRSGGAGSNQPQHF. The CDR3 region has the DNA TGTGCCAGCAGTCGCTCCGGGGGGGCTGGTAGCAATCAGCCCCAGCATTTT.

V and J are TRBV5-8 and TRBJ1-4; D not resolved. Germline V gene lookup returns CDR1 SGHTS and CDR2 YDEGEE. The CDR3 is 15 amino acids. The V end was cut by 1 base, the J end by 5 bases, with 12 bases between. The CDR3, as DNA: TGTGCCAGCAGCTTGTTCGGCAGCGAGAATGAAAAACTGTTTTTT. It specifies CASSLFGSENEKLFF. Complete variable domain (other parts from reference TRBV5-8 and TRBJ1-4): EAGVTQSPTHLIKTRGQQATLRCSPISGHTSVYWYQQALGLGLQFLLWYDEGEERNRGNFPPRFSGRQFPNYSSELNVNALELEDSALYLCASSLFGSENEKLFFGSGTQLSVL.

The rearrangement joins TRBV19 to TRBJ2-1; D remains unclear. CDR3 length: 11 residues. Trimming pared 6 bases from V and 10 bases from J, leaving 10 bases between. Looked up from germline, CDR1 is LNHDA and CDR2 is SQIVND (reference sequence). The CDR3 sequence is CASRDGGEQFF. For the CDR3, the DNA is TGTGCCAGTAGGGATGGCGGCGAGCAGTTCTTC. Based on the CDR3 plus reference TRBV19 and TRBJ2-1, the full variable domain is DGGITQSPKYLFRKEGQNVTLSCEQNLNHDAMYWYRQDPGQGLRLIYYSQIVNDFQKGDIAEGYSVSREKKESFPLTVTSAQKNPTAFYLCASRDGGEQFFGPGTRLTVL.

The chain links TRBV6-5 to TRBJ2-5; TRBD2 agrees at 8 bases. CDR1 and CDR2 from the germline V gene are MNHEY and SVGAGI. The ends lost 2 bases at V and 4 bases at J; junction bases unmatched: 6. The CDR3 runs 15 residues. The CDR3, as DNA: TGTGCCAGCAGTTACAGCCTAGCGGGCGCAGAGACCCAGTACTTC. Translated: CASSYSLAGAETQYF.

This clone was detected only once. The chain employs TRBV6-5 and TRBJ1-4, with a possible D match to TRBD1 (5 bases). The CDR3 has 15 residues. Germline CDR1 MNHEY, CDR2 SVGAGI. Trimming pared 6 bases from V and 8 bases from J, leaving 19 bases between. This chain's CDR3 is CASSPWGGGDEKLFF. The CDR3 DNA reads TGTGCCAGCAGCCCCTGGGGCGGGGGAGACGAAAAACTGTTTTTT.

V gene TRBV28 combines with J gene TRBJ1-5; TRBD1 matches 8 bases. Germline V gene sequence: CDR1 MDHEN, CDR2 SYDVKM. The CDR3 is 15 residues long. The V gene end was trimmed by 6 bases and the J gene end by 6 bases; junction bases not matched to a gene: 10. The CDR3 DNA reads as TGTGCCAGCAGCTCTCAGGGGGCGCAGGGTCAGCCCCAGCATTTT. As protein: CASSSQGAQGQPQHF.

V is TRBV9 and J is TRBJ1-2, with TRBD1 matching 7 bases. With V trimmed by 3 bases and J by 4 bases, 3 bases remained unmatched. Germline CDR1 reads SGDLS; CDR2 reads YYNGEE. The CDR3 has 13 amino acids. CDR3 sequence: CASSDRGSYGYTF. CDR3 coding DNA: TGTGCCAGCAGCGACAGGGGATCCTATGGCTACACCTTC.

In its sample, this clone was seen once. The chain carries TRBV12-3 or TRBV12-4 and TRBJ1-2; unclear D gene. CDR3 length: 12 amino acids. V lost 7 bases and J 8 bases, leaving 14 bases between the germline ends. CDR3 sequence: CASTMGSGGYTF. The CDR3, as DNA: TGTGCCAGCACCATGGGGAGTGGCGGCTACACCTTC.

This chain joins TRBV5-1 and TRBJ1-3; 10 nucleotides agree with TRBD1. This CDR3 has 17 residues. Unmatched junction bases numbered 12, after V lost 4 bases and J lost 5 bases. Germline-derived CDR1 and CDR2 are SGHRS and YFSETQ. Written as DNA, the CDR3 is TGCGCCAGCAGCGGGGGACAGGGGCTCGTTAATAGAAACACCATATATTTT. It specifies CASSGGQGLVNRNTIYF.

J is TRBJ1-2 and V is TRBV6-6; 9 nucleotides align to TRBD1. The CDR3 is 14 amino acids. V was clipped by 7 bases and J by 8 bases; unmatched bases: 11. The germline CDR1 and CDR2 sequences are MNHNY and SVGAGI (reference sequence). The DNA for the CDR3 is TGTGCCAGCATCCGACAGGGGGATTCCTGGGGCTACACCTTC. This sequence encodes CASIRQGDSWGYTF.

This rearrangement joins TRBV6-5 to TRBJ2-7, with 11 bases lining up with TRBD2. Germline V gives CDR1 MNHEY, CDR2 SVGAGI. This CDR3 contains 16 residues. Trimming removed 4 bases from V and 2 bases from J; junction bases left unmatched: 7. The DNA of the CDR3 is TGTGCCAGCAGTTCAGGACCGGGACTAGCGGCCTACGAGCAGTACGTC. This gives the protein CASSSGPGLAAYEQYV.

V gene TRBV9 combines with J gene TRBJ1-1; no definite D call. CDR1 and CDR2 from the germline V gene are SGDLS and YYNGEE. The CDR3 totals 14 residues. The V end lost 3 bases, the J end lost 1 base, and 10 bases lay between the germline ends. CDR3 loop: CASSANRANTEAFF. The CDR3 DNA reads as TGTGCCAGCAGCGCGAACAGAGCGAACACTGAAGCTTTCTTT. The entire variable domain, with the rest obtained from reference TRBV9 and TRBJ1-1, is as follows: DSGVTQTPKHLITATGQRVTLRCSPRSGDLSVYWYQQSLDQGLQFLIQYYNGEERAKGNILERFSAQQFPDLHSELNLSSLELGDSALYFCASSANRANTEAFFGQGTRLTVV.

This chain joins TRBV4-3 and TRBJ1-1, with 8 bases matching TRBD1. The V segment lost 1 base and the J segment 4 bases; nucleotides outside the gene matches: 5. The CDR3 extends over 15 amino acids. Germline CDR1 is LGHNA and CDR2 is YSLEER. The CDR3 loop reads CASSQGTGSGTEAFF. The CDR3 DNA is TGCGCCAGCAGCCAAGGGACAGGGTCGGGCACTGAAGCTTTCTTT.

This clone was counted a few times. In nucleotides, the CDR3 is TGTGCCAGCAGCTTAGCAAGGGGTAGGAGTAACTATGGCTACACCTTC. The encoded protein is CASSLARGRSNYGYTF. V gene TRBV7-9 combines with J gene TRBJ1-2, with a possible D match to TRBD1 (5 bases). Germline CDR1 is SEHNR and CDR2 is FQNEAQ (reference sequence). The CDR3 covers 16 residues. V lost 0 bases and J 1 base, leaving 12 bases between the germline ends.